This T cell receptor beta chain was captured by sequencing in a study of cytomegalovirus exposure and HLA in healthy donors. Study-wide results and limits: Cytomegalovirus-associated TCR beta chains were listed, numbering around 150. There were some public TCRs occurring in many donors, but most TCR sequences were rare. In a later analysis, the majority of CMV-associated beta chains seemingly showed HLA restriction.

CDR3 length: 15 amino acids. CDR1 and CDR2 (germline): SNHLY, FYNNEI. A note on this clone: Its target is unknown. At one end, the junction sequence differs from germline, possibly due to a read error.

PCR involved 60 Vbeta and 13 Jbeta primers. The table came from immunoSEQ multiplex PCR; TCRdb's copy has only in-frame clones and leaves some out. The data contain around 150,000 clones, roughly 80% of them seen just once; the ten biggest clones take up roughly 1.5%. This clonotype originated in a woman aged 30 to 39 in good health and CMV-seronegative. What was sequenced was PBMCs. V and J are TRBV2 and TRBJ1-5; 7 bases agree with TRBD1. The CDR3 DNA sequence: TGTGCCAGCAGCGAAGGACAGGTTAGCAATCAGCCCCAGCATTTT. It translates to CASSEGQVSNQPQHF.